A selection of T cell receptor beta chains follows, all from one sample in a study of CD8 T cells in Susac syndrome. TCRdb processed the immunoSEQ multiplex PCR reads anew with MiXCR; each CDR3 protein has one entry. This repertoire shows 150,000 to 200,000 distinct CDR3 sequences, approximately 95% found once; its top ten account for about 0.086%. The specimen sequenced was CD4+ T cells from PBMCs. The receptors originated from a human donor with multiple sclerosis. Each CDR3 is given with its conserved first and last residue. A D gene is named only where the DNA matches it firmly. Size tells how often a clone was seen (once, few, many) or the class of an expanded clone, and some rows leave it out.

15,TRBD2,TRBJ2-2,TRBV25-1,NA,CASSGVAGVTGELFF,TGTGCCAGCAGTGGGGTAGCGGGAGTAACCGGGGAGCTGTTTTTT
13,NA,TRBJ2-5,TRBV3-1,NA,CASSQTHMETQYF,TGTGCCAGCAGCCAAACCCATATGGAGACCCAGTACTTC
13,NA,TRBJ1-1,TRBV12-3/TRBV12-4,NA,CASSLNSGAEAFF,TGTGCCAGCAGTTTGAACAGCGGGGCTGAAGCTTTCTTT
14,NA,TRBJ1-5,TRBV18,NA,CASSNSRGNQPQHF,TGTGCCAGCTCAAATTCCCGGGGCAATCAGCCCCAGCATTTT
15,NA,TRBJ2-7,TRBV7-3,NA,CASSPDRTSSYEQYF,TGTGCCAGCAGCCCCGACAGGACTTCCTCCTACGAGCAGTACTTC
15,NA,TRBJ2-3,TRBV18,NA,CASSPRTASTDTQYF,TGTGCCAGCTCACCCCGGACAGCTAGCACAGATACGCAGTATTTT
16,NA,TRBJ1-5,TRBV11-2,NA,CASSLGGAVSNQPQHF,TGTGCCAGCAGCCTAGGGGGGGCAGTTAGCAATCAGCCCCAGCATTTT
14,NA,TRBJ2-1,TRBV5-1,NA,CASQLGTSNNEQFF,TGCGCCAGCCAACTTGGGACGTCAAACAATGAGCAGTTCTTC
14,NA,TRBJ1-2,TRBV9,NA,CASSRQTANYGYTF,TGTGCCAGCAGCCGACAGACAGCTAACTATGGCTACACCTTC
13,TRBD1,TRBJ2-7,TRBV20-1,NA,CSAHRDRVTEQYF,TGCAGTGCTCACCGGGACAGGGTAACCGAGCAGTACTTC
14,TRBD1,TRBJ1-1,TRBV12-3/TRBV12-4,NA,CASSPRGSWGRAFF,TGTGCCAGCAGCCCCAGGGGGTCTTGGGGTCGAGCTTTCTTT
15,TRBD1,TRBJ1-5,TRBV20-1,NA,CSAKRTGLSNQPQHF,TGCAGTGCTAAAAGGACAGGGCTTAGCAATCAGCCCCAGCATTTT
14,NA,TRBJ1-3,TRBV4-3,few,CASSQGASGNTIYF,TGCGCCAGCAGCCAAGGGGCCTCTGGAAACACCATATATTTT
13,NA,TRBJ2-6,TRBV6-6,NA,CASRGTGANVLTF,TGTGCCAGCAGGGGTACTGGGGCCAACGTCCTGACTTTC
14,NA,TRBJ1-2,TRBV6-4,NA,CASSRTDDGYGYTF,TGTGCCAGCAGCCGGACAGACGACGGCTATGGCTACACCTTC
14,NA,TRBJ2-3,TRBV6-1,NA,CASTSQLPTDTQYF,TGTGCCAGCACTTCACAGCTACCCACAGATACGCAGTATTTT
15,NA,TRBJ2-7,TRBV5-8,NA,CASSPRDGWVREQYF,TGTGCCAGCAGCCCCAGGGACGGATGGGTACGCGAGCAGTACTTC
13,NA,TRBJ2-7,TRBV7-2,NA,CASSSPRKGEQYF,TGTGCCAGCAGCTCGCCCCGCAAAGGCGAGCAGTACTTC
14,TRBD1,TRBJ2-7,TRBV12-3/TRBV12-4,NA,CASSHRDRGYEQYF,TGTGCCAGCAGCCACCGGGACAGGGGATACGAGCAGTACTTC
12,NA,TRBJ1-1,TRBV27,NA,CASSGGYTEAFF,TGTGCCAGCTCGGGGGGGTACACTGAAGCTTTCTTT
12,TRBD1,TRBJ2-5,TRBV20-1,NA,CSAGTGKETQYF,TGCAGTGCTGGGACAGGGAAAGAGACCCAGTACTTC
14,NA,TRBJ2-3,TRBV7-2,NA,CASSPLGYTDTQYF,TGTGCCAGCAGCCCTCTGGGATACACAGATACGCAGTATTTT
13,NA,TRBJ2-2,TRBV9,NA,CASSANNVGELFF,TGTGCCAGCAGCGCTAATAATGTCGGGGAGCTGTTTTTT
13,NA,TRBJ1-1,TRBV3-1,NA,CASSALLNTEAFF,TGTGCCAGCAGCGCCCTCTTGAACACTGAAGCTTTCTTT
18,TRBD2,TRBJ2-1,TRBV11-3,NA,CASSLDQGGTSGYNEQFF,TGTGCCAGCAGCTTAGATCAGGGCGGGACTAGCGGATACAATGAGCAGTTCTTC
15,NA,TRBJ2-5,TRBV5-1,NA,CASSTEGAVGETQYF,TGCGCCAGCAGCACCGAGGGAGCGGTGGGAGAGACCCAGTACTTC
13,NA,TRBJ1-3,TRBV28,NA,CASTPPGGNTIYF,TGTGCCAGCACCCCCCCAGGAGGAAACACCATATATTTT
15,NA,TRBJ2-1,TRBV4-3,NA,CASSLSSARDNEQFF,TGCGCCAGCAGCCTCTCTAGCGCCCGTGACAATGAGCAGTTCTTC
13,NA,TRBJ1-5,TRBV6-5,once,CASRGRQDQPQHF,TGTGCCAGCCGAGGGAGACAAGATCAGCCCCAGCATTTT
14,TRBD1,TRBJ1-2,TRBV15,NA,CATSRSTGGYGYTF,TGTGCCACCAGCAGAAGTACAGGGGGTTATGGCTACACCTTC
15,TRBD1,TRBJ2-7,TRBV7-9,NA,CASSSGQGAFYEQYF,TGTGCCAGCAGCTCGGGACAGGGGGCTTTCTACGAGCAGTACTTC
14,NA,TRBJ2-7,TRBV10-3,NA,CAISESNSGYEQYF,TGTGCCATCAGTGAGTCAAATAGCGGCTACGAGCAGTACTTC
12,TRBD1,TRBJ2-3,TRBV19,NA,CASRTGADTQYF,TGTGCCAGTAGAACAGGGGCCGATACGCAGTATTTT
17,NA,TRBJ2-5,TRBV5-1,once,CASSKADSAPPRETQYF,TGCGCCAGCTCGAAGGCCGACAGTGCCCCCCCCCGAGAGACCCAGTACTTC
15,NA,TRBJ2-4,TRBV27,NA,CASSPRGLAKNIQYF,TGTGCCAGCAGTCCCAGAGGGCTAGCCAAAAACATTCAGTACTTC
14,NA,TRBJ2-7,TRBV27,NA,CASSQQGWGYEQYF,TGTGCCAGCAGCCAGCAGGGGTGGGGCTACGAGCAGTACTTC
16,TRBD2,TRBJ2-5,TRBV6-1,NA,CAIAPLAGGFLETQYF,TGTGCCATAGCCCCGTTAGCGGGAGGGTTTTTGGAGACCCAGTACTTC
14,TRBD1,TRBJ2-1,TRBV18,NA,CASSPSYRGNEQFF,TGTGCCAGCTCACCTTCCTACAGGGGCAATGAGCAGTTCTTC
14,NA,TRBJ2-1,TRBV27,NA,CASSLSWVGNEQFF,TGTGCCAGCAGTTTATCGTGGGTGGGGAATGAGCAGTTCTTC
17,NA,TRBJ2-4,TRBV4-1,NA,CASSQDVSTSAKNIQYF,TGCGCCAGCAGCCAAGATGTTTCTACCTCAGCCAAAAACATTCAGTACTTC
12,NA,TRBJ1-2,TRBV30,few,CAWSPGGYGYTF,TGTGCCTGGAGTCCTGGTGGCTATGGCTACACCTTC
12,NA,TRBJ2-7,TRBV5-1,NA,CASRRDLYEQYF,TGCGCCAGCAGGAGGGATCTCTACGAGCAGTACTTC
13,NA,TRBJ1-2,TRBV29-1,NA,CSVLDRQTYGYTF,TGCAGCGTGCTGGACAGACAAACCTATGGCTACACCTTC
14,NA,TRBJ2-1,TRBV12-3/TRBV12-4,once,CASSRVRYGAEQFF,TGTGCCAGCAGCAGGGTGAGGTATGGCGCTGAGCAGTTCTTC
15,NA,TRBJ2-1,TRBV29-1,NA,CSASSQGSSYNEQFF,TGCAGCGCGTCTTCTCAGGGAAGCTCCTACAATGAGCAGTTCTTC
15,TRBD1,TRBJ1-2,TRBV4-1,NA,CASSHPLRDSDGYTF,TGCGCCAGCAGCCATCCCCTCCGGGACAGCGATGGCTACACCTTC
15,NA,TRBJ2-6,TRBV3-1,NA,CASSHRRGGANVLTF,TGTGCCAGCAGCCACCGGAGGGGTGGGGCCAACGTCCTGACTTTC
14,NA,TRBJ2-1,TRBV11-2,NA,CASSRSTGWYEQFF,TGTGCCAGCAGCAGATCGACAGGTTGGTATGAGCAGTTCTTC
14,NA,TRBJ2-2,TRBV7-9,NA,CASSPGSNTGELFF,TGTGCCAGCAGCCCGGGATCGAACACCGGGGAGCTGTTTTTT
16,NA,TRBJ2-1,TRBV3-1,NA,CASSQVFQAIDHEQFF,TGTGCCAGCAGCCAAGTTTTTCAAGCCATCGACCATGAGCAGTTCTTC